A selection of T cell receptor beta chains follows, all from one sample in a study of shared clonotypes between healthy human individuals. Sequenced by immunoSEQ multiplex PCR; TCRdb stores in-frame clones only, minus some. The table records some 1 million clones, about 75% of them present only once. The sample consisted of memory CD4+ T cells sorted from blood. The receptors originated from a man aged 18 to 30 in good health. Both conserved end residues are part of each CDR3. D genes are given only for firm matches. Part of the rows lack a size; the others show once, few, many or a class for expanded clones.

j_call | d_call | clone_size | v_call | cdr3_nt | cdr3_aa
TRBJ1-4 | - | once | TRBV10-3 | TGTGCCATCAGTGAGTATGGAGAAGACAATGAAAAACTGTTTTTT | CAISEYGEDNEKLFF
TRBJ1-2 | TRBD1 | - | TRBV5-4 | TGTGCCAGCAGCCCTTCGAGACGACAGGGACCACGCTATGGCTACACCTTC | CASSPSRRQGPRYGYTF
TRBJ1-2 | - | - | TRBV5-1 | TGCGCCAGCAGCTTGACAGACACCATCTATGGCTACACCTTC | CASSLTDTIYGYTF
TRBJ2-3 | - | - | TRBV6-6 | TGTGCCAGCAGACCCCGGGGGGCGGGACCAGATACGCAGTATTTT | CASRPRGAGPDTQYF
TRBJ2-7 | TRBD2 | - | TRBV6-5 | TGTGCCAGCATCCCGGGAGGACGGATCTACGAGCAGTACTTC | CASIPGGRIYEQYF
TRBJ1-6 | TRBD1 | - | TRBV19 | TGTGCCAGTGGGACAGCGAATAATTCACCCCTCCACTTT | CASGTANNSPLHF
TRBJ2-2 | TRBD1 | - | TRBV2 | TGTGCCAGCAGCGGGGACAGGGTTATGGTGGGGTCCACCGGGGAGCTGTTTTTT | CASSGDRVMVGSTGELFF
TRBJ2-3 | - | - | TRBV10-3 | TGTGCCATCAGTGAGGTACAGCTTACAGATACGCAGTATTTT | CAISEVQLTDTQYF
TRBJ2-5 | - | few | TRBV5-1 | TGCGCCAGCAGCCCCGCCCGAGAGACCCAGTACTTC | CASSPARETQYF
TRBJ1-6 | - | - | TRBV27 | TGTGCCAGCAGTGCCGACACTCTCTATAATTCACCCCTCCACTTT | CASSADTLYNSPLHF
TRBJ1-2 | - | - | TRBV18 | TGTGCCAGCTCCCCCCAAGACGTCGATGGCTACACCTTC | CASSPQDVDGYTF
TRBJ2-2 | TRBD1 | - | TRBV5-1 | TGCGCCAGCAGCTTGGTAGGGACAGCAGGCACCGGGGAGCTGTTTTTT | CASSLVGTAGTGELFF
TRBJ1-6 | - | - | TRBV10-3 | TGTGCCATCAGTGACGGGGGGCTAAATAATTCACCCCTCCACTTT | CAISDGGLNNSPLHF
TRBJ2-1 | TRBD2 | once | TRBV14 | TGTGCCAGCAGCCAAGGGGGCGGGACTAGCTTCTCGAGCTCCTACAATGAGCAGTTCTTC | CASSQGGGTSFSSSYNEQFF
TRBJ2-2 | TRBD2 | - | TRBV29-1 | TGCAGCGTTGTTTTGGCTAGCGGAGGGAACACCGGGGAGCTGTTTTTT | CSVVLASGGNTGELFF
TRBJ2-3 | - | - | TRBV5-4 | TGTGCCAGCAGCCCCCGGGACTCCCCAGATACGCAGTATTTT | CASSPRDSPDTQYF
TRBJ1-2 | - | - | TRBV4-1 | TGCGCCAGCAGCCGCGGACAGTTCTATGGCTACACCTTC | CASSRGQFYGYTF
TRBJ2-5 | - | - | TRBV13 | TGTGCCAGCAGCCGTCCCGGACTTTTACAAGAGACCCAGTACTTC | CASSRPGLLQETQYF
TRBJ1-2 | TRBD1 | - | TRBV28 | TGTGCCAGCAGTTTATCCTCCGGACAGGGAATTAACTATGGCTACACCTTC | CASSLSSGQGINYGYTF
TRBJ2-7 | TRBD1 | - | TRBV14 | TGTGCCAGCAGCCGAGCCGGGACAGGGAATCACGAGCAGTACTTC | CASSRAGTGNHEQYF
TRBJ2-7 | TRBD2 | - | TRBV27 | TGTGCCAGCAGACCCCGGGAGGTGTCCTACGAGCAGTACTTC | CASRPREVSYEQYF
TRBJ2-2 | - | few | TRBV9 | TGTGCCAGCAGCCCCCACCGACGGGGAGGCGGAAGCTTATACACCGGGGAGCTGTTTTTT | CASSPHRRGGGSLYTGELFF
TRBJ1-1 | - | - | TRBV18 | TGTGCCAGCTCACCACCAATGGGTTTTGAAGCTTTCTTT | CASSPPMGFEAFF
TRBJ1-2 | - | few | TRBV7-9 | TGTGCCAGCAGCTTCCAGGGAGGTGGCTACACCTTC | CASSFQGGGYTF
TRBJ2-6 | TRBD1 | - | TRBV28 | TGTGCCAGCAGTGCCGGGACAGGGGGCTCTGGGGCCAACGTCCTGACTTTC | CASSAGTGGSGANVLTF
TRBJ2-5 | TRBD2 | - | TRBV19 | TGTGCCAGTAGTTCCGGGACTAGCGGGAGAAGGGTGGAGACCCAGTACTTC | CASSSGTSGRRVETQYF
TRBJ1-4 | - | - | TRBV5-4 | TGTGCCACCAGGGTTTCAACTAATGAAAAACTGTTTTTT | CATRVSTNEKLFF
TRBJ1-2 | - | - | TRBV30 | TGTGCCTGGAGTGTACAATACAATGGCTACACCTTC | CAWSVQYNGYTF
TRBJ1-5 | - | - | TRBV30 | TGTGCCTGGAGTAAGGCGGACAGCAATCAGCCCCAGCATTTT | CAWSKADSNQPQHF
TRBJ1-4 | - | medium-sized | TRBV5-5 | TGTGCCAGCAGCTTAGCGGGTTTGGACACTGAAAAACTGTTTTTT | CASSLAGLDTEKLFF
TRBJ1-2 | TRBD1 | once | TRBV5-4 | TGTGCCAGCAACGAGGGGGCTCTTGACTATGGCTACACCTTC | CASNEGALDYGYTF
TRBJ1-4 | - | - | TRBV5-8 | TGTGCCAGCAGGCGAGATTGGGCTAATGAAAAACTGTTTTTT | CASRRDWANEKLFF
TRBJ2-1 | - | - | TRBV30 | TGTGCCTGGAGTCCGCCCGGGGTGAGGGAGTCAAATGAGCAGTTCTTC | CAWSPPGVRESNEQFF
TRBJ2-7 | TRBD1 | - | TRBV27 | TGTGCCAGCAGTTTATCGAAGGGACAGGGATCCTACGAGCAGTACTTC | CASSLSKGQGSYEQYF
TRBJ1-2 | - | few | TRBV30 | TGTGCCTGGAGTGGAGGGTCTGGACAGTATGGCTACACCTTC | CAWSGGSGQYGYTF
TRBJ1-3 | - | - | TRBV29-1 | TGCAGCGTTGTAATCAGGGCGGGGACCATATATTTT | CSVVIRAGTIYF
TRBJ1-5 | - | - | TRBV7-2 | TGTGCCAGCAGCACCCGACCATCCCTGCCCCAGCATTTT | CASSTRPSLPQHF
TRBJ1-1 | - | - | TRBV2 | TGTGCCAGCAAGGTTTTAAGAACAGGGAACACTGAAGCTTTCTTT | CASKVLRTGNTEAFF
TRBJ2-7 | TRBD1 | few | TRBV27 | TGTGCCAGCAGTTTACCGGGACAGGGGGAACGCTCCTACGAGCAGTACTTC | CASSLPGQGERSYEQYF
TRBJ1-4 | - | - | TRBV28 | TGTGCCAGCAGTCAAATTAATGAAAAACTGTTTTTT | CASSQINEKLFF
TRBJ1-2 | TRBD1 | - | TRBV2 | TGTGCCAGCAGTGAGAGGGGTACAGGGGGTGGCTACACCTTC | CASSERGTGGGYTF
TRBJ1-1 | - | - | TRBV2 | TGTGCCAGCAGTGCAGGGATGGGAAACACTGAAGCTTTCTTT | CASSAGMGNTEAFF
TRBJ1-2 | TRBD1 | - | TRBV28 | TGTGCCAGCAGTTACAGACAGGGCCAGTCGGGTGGCTACACCTTC | CASSYRQGQSGGYTF
TRBJ1-3 | TRBD1 | - | TRBV2 | TGTGCCAGCAGTGCCTATCCCATCGCAGGGGGCCAGAGAAACACCATATATTTT | CASSAYPIAGGQRNTIYF
TRBJ1-6 | - | - | TRBV4-1 | TGCGCCAGCAGCCAAGCACGGGTTGCCCTCCACTTT | CASSQARVALHF
TRBJ1-1 | - | - | TRBV5-6 | TGTGCCTCTGGGAAAGATCCTATCTGGAACACTGAAGCTTTCTTT | CASGKDPIWNTEAFF
TRBJ1-4 | - | - | TRBV5-1 | TGCGCCAGCAGCCCACGGGGAGGGGATGAAAAACTGTTTTTT | CASSPRGGDEKLFF
TRBJ2-2 | TRBD2 | few | TRBV5-4 | TGTGCCAGCAGCACGACTAGCGGGAGGGCAGCCGGGGAGCTGTTTTTT | CASSTTSGRAAGELFF
TRBJ1-1 | TRBD1 | - | TRBV6-5 | TGTGCCAGCACCGATAGGACAGGGATGAGAACTGAAGCTTTCTTT | CASTDRTGMRTEAFF
TRBJ1-1 | - | - | TRBV30 | TGTGCCTGGACCGGGTATGATGGAGCTTTCTTT | CAWTGYDGAFF